The 25 T cell receptor beta chains listed next were all sequenced from one sample in a study of T cell responses to AZD1222 COVID-19 vaccine. TCRdb's copy holds only in-frame clones and misses some; the assay was immunoSEQ multiplex PCR. This sample carries around 140,000 clones, approximately 89% of them seen once, and the ten largest clones take roughly 1.7%. The material was peripheral blood, obtained 28 days after the second AZD1222 dose. The receptors were gathered from an adult who received the AZD1222 COVID-19 vaccine.

The chain combines TRBV25-1 with TRBJ1-1; 9 positions agree with TRBD1. The CDR3 length is 16 residues. V lost 2 bases and J lost 5; bases outside the gene matches: 9. CDR1 and CDR2 from the germline V gene are MGHDK and SYGVNS. The CDR3 nucleotides read TGTGCCAGCAGTGAAGGGACAGGGATTGAGGAGACTGAAGCTTTCTTT. This encodes CASSEGTGIEETEAFF.

The chain carries TRBV15 and TRBJ2-1; no definite D call. Germline lookup yields CDR1 LNHNV and CDR2 YYDKDF (reference sequence). The V gene lost 2 bases and the J gene lost 3 bases, with 8 bases spanning the gap. This CDR3 contains 14 residues. CDR3 region: CATSRLSSYNEQFF. CDR3 sequence (DNA): TGTGCCACCAGCAGACTGTCGAGCTACAATGAGCAGTTCTTC.

This chain joins TRBV5-4 and TRBJ1-1, with 8 bases aligning to TRBD1. CDR1 and CDR2 from the germline V gene are SGHNT and YYREEE (reference sequence). V shed 0 bases and J 8 bases; nucleotides not matched to a gene: 6. The CDR3 extends over 14 amino acids. CDR3 region: CASSLEQGAPEAFF. The CDR3 DNA reads TGTGCCAGCAGCTTGGAGCAGGGGGCCCCCGAAGCTTTCTTT.

V is TRBV9 and J is TRBJ1-1; no definite D call. The ends were cut back, 3 bases at V and 0 bases at J, with 6 bases in the middle. This CDR3 comprises 13 residues. From germline, CDR1 is SGDLS and CDR2 YYNGEE. The CDR3 bases are TGTGCCAGCAGCGCATTTATGAACACTGAAGCTTTCTTT. Its protein is CASSAFMNTEAFF.

The CDR3 nucleotides are TGCGCCAGCAGCCTCCAACAGGGGGTTGTTGCTAACTATGGCTACACCTTC. It codes for CASSLQQGVVANYGYTF. The V gene is TRBV4-1, the J gene TRBJ1-2; 8 bases align to TRBD1. Germline V gene sequence: CDR1 MGHRA, CDR2 YSYEKL. J was trimmed by 0 bases and V by 4 bases; bases with no gene match: 10. This CDR3 comprises 17 residues.

This sequence joins TRBV4-1 and TRBJ1-5; D not certain. Germline loops: CDR1 MGHRA, CDR2 YSYEKL. The CDR3 contains 13 residues. Deletions cut 1 base from V and 4 bases from J, with 5 bases between. In nucleotides, the CDR3 is TGCGCCAGCAGCCAAGGGACGAATCAGCCCCAGCATTTT. It encodes CASSQGTNQPQHF.

In this sample, this clone turned up a few times. The chain links TRBV19 to TRBJ2-7, with 9 bases identical to TRBD2. V trimming: 4 bases; J trimming: 4 bases; junction bases outside the gene matches: 5. The CDR3 extends over 14 amino acids. Germline CDR1 LNHDA, CDR2 SQIVND (reference sequence). As DNA, the CDR3 is TGTGCCAGTAGTAACGCGGGAGGGCCTTACGAGCAGTACTTC. Translated: CASSNAGGPYEQYF. The full variable domain, its missing parts supplied by reference TRBV19 and TRBJ2-7, is DGGITQSPKYLFRKEGQNVTLSCEQNLNHDAMYWYRQDPGQGLRLIYYSQIVNDFQKGDIAEGYSVSREKKESFPLTVTSAQKNPTAFYLCASSNAGGPYEQYFGPGTRLTVT.

The chain joins TRBV7-8 to TRBJ1-2, with D possibly matching TRBD1 (6 bases). The V gene lost 2 bases and the J gene lost 5 bases, with 9 bases spanning the gap. This CDR3 spans 13 amino acids. The germline gives CDR1 SGHVS, CDR2 FQNEAQ. Here the CDR3 reads CASSLQGWYGYTF. The CDR3 region has the DNA TGTGCCAGCAGCTTACAGGGGTGGTATGGCTACACCTTC.

The rearrangement links TRBV2 to TRBJ2-5; 8 bases match TRBD2. The CDR3 runs to 17 residues. Per the germline V gene, CDR1 is SNHLY and CDR2 is FYNNEI. The V gene end was trimmed by 0 bases and the J gene end by 5 bases; junction bases not matched to a gene: 11. The CDR3 sequence is CASSEALLRGATETQYF. CDR3 nucleotide sequence: TGTGCCAGCAGTGAAGCGCTTCTGCGGGGGGCTACTGAGACCCAGTACTTC.

The rearrangement uses TRBV4-3 and TRBJ2-2; 7 positions match TRBD1. The CDR3 spans 19 residues. With V trimmed by 0 bases and J by 0 bases, 10 bases remained unmatched. Germline V gene lookup returns CDR1 LGHNA and CDR2 YSLEER. The CDR3 region has the DNA TGCGCCAGCAGCCAAGATTTGATGGGACAGCCCGCGAACACCGGGGAGCTGTTTTTT. This sequence encodes CASSQDLMGQPANTGELFF.

The chain uses TRBV10-3 and TRBJ2-7; D is undetermined. V lost 11 bases to trimming and J lost 4 bases, with 21 bases between them. This CDR3 is 14 amino acids long. Per the germline V gene, CDR1 is ENHRY and CDR2 is SYGVKD. The CDR3 DNA reads as TGTGCCTCAACCCCGGGCGATCTCCGATACGAGCAGTACTTC. It yields the protein CASTPGDLRYEQYF.

The chain uses TRBV5-6 and TRBJ1-2, with D tentatively TRBD1 (5 bases). Germline lookup yields CDR1 SGHDT and CDR2 YYEEEE. Trimming removed 1 base at V and 7 bases at J, with 8 bases between. The CDR3 covers 12 residues. In DNA, the CDR3 is TGTGCCAGCAGCTTGTACGGGGGTGGCTACACCTTC. It codes for CASSLYGGGYTF.

This chain uses TRBV7-2 with TRBJ1-1; TRBD1 agrees at 8 bases. CDR3 length equals 15 residues. With 1 base clipped from V and 4 bases from J, the junction kept 5 bases outside the gene matches. CDR1 and CDR2 from the germline V gene are SGHTA and FQGNSA. In nucleotides, the CDR3 is TGTGCCAGCAGCTTAGGGACAGGGTGGGGCACTGAAGCTTTCTTT. This codes for CASSLGTGWGTEAFF. Filled out from reference TRBV7-2 and TRBJ1-1, the complete variable domain reads GAGVSQSPSNKVTEKGKDVELRCDPISGHTALYWYRQSLGQGLEFLIYFQGNSAPDKSGLPSDRFSAERTGGSVSTLTIQRTQQEDSAVYLCASSLGTGWGTEAFFGQGTRLTVV.

The chain uses TRBV5-5 and TRBJ1-2; TRBD1 matches at 7 bases. Germline V gene data show CDR1 as SGHKS and CDR2 as YYEKEE (reference sequence). V lost 3 bases to trimming and J lost 5 bases; unmatched junction nucleotides: 7. The CDR3 has 14 residues. CDR3 region: CASSSQGMGYGYTF. The CDR3 nucleotides read TGTGCCAGCAGCTCACAGGGGATGGGTTATGGCTACACCTTC.

The chain links TRBV18 to TRBJ1-1; D unresolved. Germline CDR1 and CDR2: KGHSH and LQKENI. This CDR3 is 15 amino acids long. V was clipped by 2 bases and J by 0 bases, with 10 bases between them. CDR3 in DNA: TGTGCCAGCTCACCAAATACCAAGATGAACACTGAAGCTTTCTTT. Translation gives CASSPNTKMNTEAFF.

V usage is TRBV7-9 and J usage is TRBJ1-6; D not resolved. Germline-derived CDR1 and CDR2 are SEHNR and FQNEAQ (reference sequence). There are 14 residues in the CDR3. Trimming stripped 2 bases from V and 9 bases from J, with 11 bases between. The CDR3 bases are TGTGCCAGCAGCTTAAGTGGGGAAGGTTCACCCCTCCACTTT. Protein product: CASSLSGEGSPLHF.

The chain recombines TRBV6-2 or TRBV6-3 with TRBJ2-2; D perhaps matches TRBD1 (5 bases). Germline V gives CDR1 MNHEY, CDR2 SVGEGT. Trimming shortened V by 6 bases and J by 6 bases, and 11 bases separated the two germline ends. The CDR3 spans 13 residues. The CDR3 DNA sequence: TGTGCCAGCAGCCCAGGGTTACCCGGGGAGCTGTTTTTT. Translated, it gives CASSPGLPGELFF.

The genes are TRBV19 and TRBJ2-7; D is undetermined. The CDR3 is 14 residues long. V lost 5 bases to trimming and J lost 4 bases, with 15 bases between them. Germline CDR1 reads LNHDA; CDR2 reads SQIVND (reference sequence). The CDR3 DNA is TGTGCCAGTAGTCCTTGGTCTGCTACATACGAGCAGTACTTC. This sequence encodes CASSPWSATYEQYF.

The rearrangement links TRBV19 to TRBJ2-2; 7 bases align to TRBD1. The CDR3 runs to 16 residues. J lost 7 bases, V lost 2 bases, and 10 bases had no gene match. Germline V lookup: CDR1 LNHDA, CDR2 SQIVND (reference sequence). The CDR3 region has the DNA TGTGCCAGTAGTATAAAACAGGGGCGTGGGGACGGGGAGCTGTTTTTT. Translating it yields CASSIKQGRGDGELFF. Full variable domain (remainder filled in from reference TRBV19 and TRBJ2-2): DGGITQSPKYLFRKEGQNVTLSCEQNLNHDAMYWYRQDPGQGLRLIYYSQIVNDFQKGDIAEGYSVSREKKESFPLTVTSAQKNPTAFYLCASSIKQGRGDGELFFGEGSRLTVL.

This clone was counted only a few times. V usage is TRBV6-1 and J usage is TRBJ1-2, with a tentative D call TRBD1 (6 bases). V gave up 0 bases and J gave up 4 bases, with 18 bases separating them. In germline, CDR1 is MNHNS, CDR2 SASEGT. The CDR3 is made up of 17 amino acids. The CDR3 DNA follows: TGTGCCAGCAGTGAAGCCCTGATTTTGCAGGGGCGCTATGGCTACACCTTC. It translates to CASSEALILQGRYGYTF.

V and J are TRBV18 and TRBJ2-1; 11 bases match TRBD2. CDR3 length: 15 residues. With 1 base clipped from V and 4 bases from J, the junction kept 0 bases outside the gene matches. Germline V gene lookup returns CDR1 KGHSH and CDR2 LQKENI. CDR3 sequence (DNA): TGTGCCAGCTCACCACTAGCGGGAGGGTACAATGAGCAGTTCTTC. Amino acid sequence: CASSPLAGGYNEQFF.

The V call is TRBV24-1, the J call TRBJ1-2; TRBD1 aligns across 8 bases. Germline trimming cut 4 bases from V and 4 bases from J; bases unmatched to any gene: 7. Germline V gene lookup returns CDR1 KGHDR and CDR2 SFDVKD. The CDR3 has 15 residues. The CDR3 bases are TGTGCCACCAGTGACTCGACAGGGGAAGGCTATGGCTACACCTTC. Translating gives CATSDSTGEGYGYTF.

This chain connects TRBV7-8 to TRBJ2-1; 12 bases map to TRBD2. The CDR3 has 16 amino acids. Germline values: CDR1 SGHVS, CDR2 FQNEAQ. V gave up 2 bases and J gave up 9 bases; unmatched junction bases: 8. CDR3 protein: CASSLSRLAGGAEQFF. The CDR3 nucleotides are TGTGCCAGCAGCTTAAGTCGGCTAGCGGGAGGGGCTGAGCAGTTCTTC.

V is TRBV4-1 and J is TRBJ1-2; D gene ambiguous. The CDR3 extends over 17 amino acids. V was cut by 0 bases and J by 4 bases, with 18 bases left in between. Per germline, CDR1 MGHRA and CDR2 YSYEKL. In DNA, the CDR3 is TGCGCCAGCAGCCAAGACCTACGGACGCCTAGCGTCTATGGCTACACCTTC. It is translated as CASSQDLRTPSVYGYTF.

The rearrangement links TRBV5-1 to TRBJ2-7, with 8 nucleotides matching TRBD2. The germline V gene has CDR1 SGHRS and CDR2 YFSETQ. The junction had 9 bases not matched to a gene; V was cut back by 4 bases and J by 0 bases. The CDR3 is 16 residues long. The CDR3 loop is CASSAGSGTSSYEQYF. Written as DNA, the CDR3 is TGCGCCAGCAGCGCTGGTAGCGGGACCAGCTCCTACGAGCAGTACTTC.